The entry below gives a single T cell receptor beta chain sequence along with its context. Its antigen has not been determined. This sample was included in a study of CXCR3-negative and CXCR3-positive naive CD8 T cells (dated by TCRdb to between 2018 and 2020). About the full investigation: About 135 million TRB reads were obtained in total, roughly 1.5 +/- 0.3 million reads per library. Diversity and physicochemical repertoire analyses covered 10 to 11 donors pooled from two independent experiments. TRBV-TRBJ cluster analysis included naive subsets from a handful of donors and memory cells from 3 donors.

For every CD8+ T cell subset, fewer than 350,000 cells were flow-sorted straight into RLT lysis buffer, and each subset was sorted in triplicate. To keep memory contaminants out, a stringent definition of naive CD8+ T cells was applied: CD45RO-CCR7+CD27+CD95-. Peripheral blood mononuclear cells were isolated from buffy coats using standard density gradient centrifugation. Naive CXCR3-negative and CXCR3-positive CD8+ T cells were flow-sorted on a FACSAria III. An RNeasy Mini Kit was used to extract total RNA from the sorted cells. Data came from a NextSeq 550. The Human TCR Profiling Kit (MiLaboratory) was used to make UMI-labeled 5' RACE TRB cDNA libraries. cDNA synthesis used the entire amount of extracted RNA, and PCR amplification then used the entire amount of cDNA produced. Libraries were prepared in parallel using an identical number of PCR cycles. In the authors' own workflow: With a requirement of at least two reads per UMI, MIGEC and MiXCR extracted about 52,000 +/- 9,100 unique UMI-labeled TRB cDNA molecules per library. On average, each library contained approximately 40,000 +/- 10,000 functional in-frame TRB CDR3 nucleotide clonotypes without stop codons. After downsampling to 5000 UMI-labeled TRB molecules per sample, diversity metrics such as normalized Shannon-Wiener and Chao1 were calculated in VDJtools. VDJtools was used to calculate clonotype-size-weighted physicochemical properties of the central five CDR3 residues, namely interaction energy, strength, volume and Kidera factor 4. Through TCRdb reprocessing, the reads give one entry per CDR3 protein sequence; DNA is omitted. The V and J calls shown here were made by TCRdb, not taken from the authors' results. The sample table records 55,000 to 75,000 distinct CDR3 sequences. Together, the top ten hold roughly 0.73% of the sample.

The CDR3 measures 15 amino acids from cysteine to phenylalanine. The coding DNA is unavailable. CDR1 and CDR2 were assigned from the germline V gene as SGHVS and FQNEAQ. Points the paper makes about the study in general: Repertoire diversity was comparably high in both naive subsets but much lower in memory CD8+ T cells. Freshly isolated PBMCs were used for most assays because CXCR3 expression went down partially after cryopreservation. Because surface CD5, which has been linked to self-reactivity in mice, was comparable between naive subsets, TCR interaction strength was also inferred from TRB CDR3 physicochemical properties. Within the same donor, TRBV-TRBJ usage looked similar between naive CXCR3-negative and CXCR3-positive cells, but memory cells had distinct patterns. Compared with CXCR3-negative naive cells, CXCR3-positive naive cells had TRB CDR3s with higher hydrophobicity (lower Kidera factor 4), lower energy, and higher strength and volume indices.

Sequencing input: naive CXCR3+ CD8+ T cells from blood. The sample's cell subset or site label is to be understood as: CD45RO-CCR7+CD27+CD95- naive CD8+ T cells expressing CXCR3 (TNR3+). This chain joins TRBV7-8 to TRBJ1-3; TCRdb's D call of TRBD1 is untestable without DNA. The sequence derives from a human donor in good health. Some clones in this sample may be carry-over from other donors' samples. The CDR3 has the sequence CASSVPGQGGNTIYF. Joined to the reference TRBV7-8 and TRBJ1-3 proteins, this CDR3 gives the full variable domain: GAGVSQSPRYKVAKRGQDVALRCDPISGHVSLFWYQQALGQGPEFLTYFQNEAQLDKSGLPSDRFFAERPEGSVSTLKIQRTQQEDSAVYLCASSVPGQGGNTIYFGEGSWLTVV.